These 31 T cell receptor beta chains originate from one sample sequenced in a study of shared clonotypes between healthy human individuals. Generated by immunoSEQ multiplex PCR, the TCRdb table keeps only in-frame clones and is missing some. The repertoire includes about 2.4 million clones, just over 90% of them detected once, and about 0.13% sits in the top ten. The sample comprised naive CD4+ T cells sorted from blood. Subset of the sample: CD45RA+ positively selected. The receptors come from a young man in good health.

Here the CDR3 DNA reads TGTGCCAGCAGCTTTAGCGGGGGTAAACACAATGAGCAGTTCTTC. Translated: CASSFSGGKHNEQFF. J is TRBJ2-1 and V is TRBV11-1, with TRBD2 matching 9 bases. CDR3 length: 15 residues. CDR1 is SGHAT, CDR2 FQDESV, per germline (reference sequence). V lost 3 bases and J lost 5; bases outside the gene matches: 5.

The V gene is TRBV7-2, the J gene TRBJ2-3, with D tentatively TRBD2 (6 bases). The V and J ends lost 5 bases and 0 bases respectively, with 15 bases between them. This CDR3 is built from 16 residues. The germline gives CDR1 SGHTA, CDR2 FQGNSA. The CDR3 nucleotides are TGTGCCAGCAGCCAAAAGGGGACTGGCAGCACAGATACGCAGTATTTT. It translates to CASSQKGTGSTDTQYF. Full variable domain (rest looked up from reference TRBV7-2 and TRBJ2-3): GAGVSQSPSNKVTEKGKDVELRCDPISGHTALYWYRQSLGQGLEFLIYFQGNSAPDKSGLPSDRFSAERTGGSVSTLTIQRTQQEDSAVYLCASSQKGTGSTDTQYFGPGTRLTVL.

Concerning this clone: This specimen includes other DNA sequences encoding the same CDR3. The chain uses TRBV15 and TRBJ1-4; 7 nucleotides line up with TRBD1. Germline CDR1 LNHNV, CDR2 YYDKDF (reference sequence). The CDR3 contains 14 residues. The V and J ends lost 3 bases and 2 bases, in that order; junction bases with no gene match: 0. CDR3 region: CATSRGQTNEKLFF. The CDR3 DNA reads as TGTGCCACCAGCAGGGGACAGACTAATGAAAAACTGTTTTTT.

This chain links TRBV27 with TRBJ2-7; tentative D call: TRBD1 (5 bases). CDR3 size: 11 residues. The ends were cut back, 4 bases at V and 5 bases at J, with 6 bases in the middle. Per germline, CDR1 MNHEY and CDR2 SMNVEV (reference sequence). CDR3 coding DNA: TGTGCCAGCAGTTGGGGCGACGAGCAGTACTTC. It yields the protein CASSWGDEQYF.

V gene TRBV19 combines with J gene TRBJ2-3; unclear D gene. The length of the CDR3 is 14 residues. Germline lookup yields CDR1 LNHDA and CDR2 SQIVND (reference sequence). Trimming left V 8 bases short and J 6 bases short, with 18 bases between. CDR3 nucleotide sequence: TGTGCCAGTTCTGAGGTAGGCTTGACGGATACGCAGTATTTT. Translated, it gives CASSEVGLTDTQYF.

This clone was detected only a few times. This rearrangement joins TRBV10-3 to TRBJ2-2; D not certain. The CDR3 length is 14 residues. The V end was cut by 4 bases, the J end by 5 bases, with 11 bases between. Germline values: CDR1 ENHRY, CDR2 SYGVKD. In nucleotides, the CDR3 is TGTGCCATCAGTGCAGCAGGATCTACCGGGGAGCTGTTTTTT. It yields the protein CAISAAGSTGELFF.

This clone is a singleton in its sample. V is TRBV9 and J is TRBJ2-5, with 7 bases that match TRBD1. Trimming removed 2 bases from V and 4 bases from J; junction bases left unmatched: 5. The germline V gene encodes CDR1 SGDLS and CDR2 YYNGEE. This CDR3 comprises 14 residues. DNA of the CDR3: TGTGCCAGCAGCGTTCGAGGGGGCCTAGAGACCCAGTACTTC. It codes for CASSVRGGLETQYF.

The rearrangement links TRBV25-1 to TRBJ2-5; no clear D. The V gene's germline CDR1 is MGHDK and CDR2 SYGVNS. There are 16 residues in the CDR3. V gave up 0 bases and J gave up 4 bases, with 15 bases separating them. This CDR3 reads CASSEYIRLGGETQYF. CDR3 sequence (DNA): TGTGCCAGCAGTGAATATATTCGTTTGGGCGGAGAGACCCAGTACTTC. The full variable domain, with the rest looked up from reference TRBV25-1 and TRBJ2-5, is EADIYQTPRYLVIGTGKKITLECSQTMGHDKMYWYQQDPGMELHLIHYSYGVNSTEKGDLSSESTVSRIRTEHFPLTLESARPSHTSQYLCASSEYIRLGGETQYFGPGTRLLVL.

The chain is built from TRBV2 and TRBJ1-3, with TRBD1 identical over 10 bases. The CDR3 covers 15 residues. The J segment lost 4 bases and the V segment lost 5 bases, leaving 5 bases of the junction unmatched. CDR1 is SNHLY, CDR2 FYNNEI, per germline. As DNA, the CDR3 is TGTGCCAGCAGTCTCGGACAGGGGGACGGAAACACCATATATTTT. It is translated as CASSLGQGDGNTIYF.

The chain carries TRBV5-1 and TRBJ2-2; no reliable D call. Germline V gene lookup returns CDR1 SGHRS and CDR2 YFSETQ. The CDR3 is 15 amino acids. The V end was cut by 1 base, the J end by 6 bases, with 13 bases between. The CDR3 DNA reads as TGCGCCAGCAGCTTGACAGTGTCGGGCCCCGGGGAGCTGTTTTTT. Translating gives CASSLTVSGPGELFF.

A remark on this clone: In the same sample, other DNA sequences code for this CDR3. The chain couples TRBV7-2 to TRBJ1-3; a possible D gene is TRBD1 (5 bases). CDR3 length: 14 amino acids. Trimming took 2 bases from V and 2 from J, leaving 7 bases between them. Germline loops: CDR1 SGHTA, CDR2 FQGNSA. CDR3 region: CASSLQGAGNTIYF. As DNA, the CDR3 is TGTGCCAGCAGCTTACAGGGAGCTGGAAACACCATATATTTT.

This chain connects TRBV6-6 to TRBJ1-5, with no clear D. The V gene's germline CDR1 is MNHNY and CDR2 SVGAGI (reference sequence). CDR3 size: 13 residues. Trimming left V 8 bases short and J 4 bases short, with 12 bases between. The chain's CDR3 is CASRELENQPQHF. The CDR3 DNA reads TGTGCCAGCCGGGAATTAGAGAATCAGCCCCAGCATTTT.

The chain uses TRBV6-1 and TRBJ1-4, with TRBD1 identical over 8 bases. CDR1 MNHNS and CDR2 SASEGT come from the germline V gene. The CDR3 extends over 14 amino acids. V was clipped by 6 bases and J by 3 bases; unmatched bases: 3. CDR3 sequence: CASSVTGANEKLFF. The DNA of the CDR3 is TGTGCCAGCAGCGTGACAGGGGCTAATGAAAAACTGTTTTTT.

The chain uses TRBV10-3 and TRBJ1-4; TRBD1 matches 10 bases. The CDR3 length is 15 residues. V shed 8 bases, J shed 0 bases, and the junction held 3 bases outside the gene matches. Germline V gives CDR1 ENHRY, CDR2 SYGVKD. This chain's CDR3 is CAISGQGATNEKLFF. For the CDR3, the DNA is TGTGCCATCTCAGGACAGGGGGCAACTAATGAAAAACTGTTTTTT.

In DNA form, the CDR3 reads TGTGCCAGTAGTTCTCTTGGGGTGGAAAAACTGTTTTTT. Its translation: CASSSLGVEKLFF. V is TRBV19 and J is TRBJ1-4; D uncertain. CDR1 and CDR2 (germline): LNHDA, SQIVND (reference sequence). This CDR3 has 13 amino acids. The V end was cut by 5 bases, the J end by 8 bases, with 12 bases between.

The V call is TRBV30, the J call TRBJ2-1; 8 positions agree with TRBD2. Trimming removed 4 bases from V and 4 bases from J; junction bases left unmatched: 15. CDR3 size: 17 residues. CDR1 and CDR2 from the germline V gene are GTSNPN and SVGIG (reference sequence). CDR3 coding DNA: TGTGCCTGGACTACCGGGAGGGCGAATTTGTGGTACAATGAGCAGTTCTTC. It encodes CAWTTGRANLWYNEQFF. Looking up the rest from reference TRBV30 and TRBJ2-1 gives the full variable domain: SQTIHQWPATLVQPVGSPLSLECTVEGTSNPNLYWYRQAAGRGLQLLFYSVGIGQISSEVPQNLSASRPQDRQFILSSKKLLLSDSGFYLCAWTTGRANLWYNEQFFGPGTRLTVL.

The V call is TRBV1, the J call TRBJ2-5; the D call TRBD2 from the table was never checked on the DNA. Near its end, the DNA agrees better with TRBJ2-7, so the J call may be wrong. TRBV1 is shown as a pseudogene. The CDR3 extends over 20 amino acids. Here the CDR3 reads CTSSQDIELTNICLAYEQYF. The CDR3, as DNA: TGCACCAGCAGCCAAGACATTGAATTGACAAACATTTGTCTAGCCTACGAGCAGTACTTC.

For this clone: Other DNA sequences from this sample encode an identical CDR3 as well. V is TRBV6-5 and J is TRBJ1-1, with 9 bases matching TRBD1. Germline V gene sequence: CDR1 MNHEY, CDR2 SVGAGI. This CDR3 spans 13 amino acids. V was pared by 2 bases and J by 8 bases, with 3 bases of the junction left unmatched. The CDR3 region is CASSYPGTGEAFF. The CDR3 coding sequence is TGTGCCAGCAGTTACCCAGGGACAGGGGAAGCTTTCTTT.

The chain employs TRBV18 and TRBJ1-4; D is undetermined. Germline assignment: CDR1 KGHSH and CDR2 LQKENI. V gave up 3 bases and J gave up 5 bases, with 13 bases separating them. The CDR3 runs 15 residues. CDR3 coding DNA: TGTGCCAGCTCACCGGCCCTTACCCCAAATGAAAAACTGTTTTTT. It codes for CASSPALTPNEKLFF.

The genes are TRBV2 and TRBJ1-6, with D uncertain. Trimming shortened V by 4 bases and J by 13 bases, and 17 bases separated the two germline ends. The CDR3 runs to 14 residues. Germline V CDR1 and CDR2: SNHLY, FYNNEI. For the CDR3, the DNA is TGTGCCAGCAGTGCCTCCACGTTAATGGGTCCCCTCCACTTT. The encoded protein is CASSASTLMGPLHF.

The chain combines TRBV4-1 with TRBJ2-3; TRBD1 might be the D (6 bases). Germline CDR1 is MGHRA and CDR2 is YSYEKL. With 1 base removed from V and 3 bases from J, the gap between germline ends came to 20 bases. The CDR3 is made up of 18 amino acids. The CDR3 nucleotides read TGCGCCAGCAGCCAAGTCGGACTTCTAGGGGGTGAGACAGATACGCAGTATTTT. It encodes CASSQVGLLGGETDTQYF.

The rearrangement uses TRBV10-3 and TRBJ2-5, with 8 nucleotides matching TRBD1. The CDR3 spans 13 residues. Germline-derived CDR1 and CDR2 are ENHRY and SYGVKD. V was pared by 10 bases and J by 5 bases, with 9 bases of the junction left unmatched. As DNA, the CDR3 is TGTGCCACGAAACTGGACAGGGAGGAGACCCAGTACTTC. Translated, it gives CATKLDREETQYF.

This clone appeared a few times. The chain recombines TRBV6-5 with TRBJ2-7; 7 bases line up with TRBD2. The CDR3 length is 14 residues. Germline V gene sequence: CDR1 MNHEY, CDR2 SVGAGI. V gave up 2 bases and J gave up 0 bases; unmatched junction bases: 1. CDR3 coding DNA: TGTGCCAGCAGTTACCTAGCGGACTCCTACGAGCAGTACTTC. Translating gives CASSYLADSYEQYF.

The gene calls are TRBV29-1 and TRBJ2-1; the D is unclear. The CDR3 is made up of 14 amino acids. Germline V gene data show CDR1 as SQVTM and CDR2 as ANQGSEA. V lost 7 bases and J 5 bases, leaving 18 bases between the germline ends. For the CDR3, the DNA is TGCAGCGGCCTGCTCTTCAGCATGGACAATGAGCAGTTCTTC. Translation gives CSGLLFSMDNEQFF.

Concerning this clone itself: Distinct nucleotide sequences in the sample also encode this CDR3. V and J are TRBV7-9 and TRBJ2-3; no clear D. Germline lookup yields CDR1 SEHNR and CDR2 FQNEAQ (reference sequence). There are 12 residues in the CDR3. The V end was cut by 1 base, the J end by 4 bases, with 3 bases between. The CDR3 DNA reads TGTGCCAGCAGCTTAGTTGCAGATACGCAGTATTTT. It codes for CASSLVADTQYF.

The chain uses TRBV4-3 and TRBJ2-1, with D possibly TRBD1 on 6 matching bases. The CDR3 sequence is 17 residues long. Trimming removed 0 bases at V and 3 bases at J, with 15 bases between. The germline CDR1 and CDR2 sequences are LGHNA and YSLEER. CDR3 loop: CASSQDPWGQVYNEQFF. Here the CDR3 DNA reads TGCGCCAGCAGCCAAGATCCGTGGGGGCAGGTCTACAATGAGCAGTTCTTC.

The V call is TRBV6-5, the J call TRBJ2-5, with D unclear. V lost 0 bases to trimming and J lost 5 bases, with 16 bases between them. Germline loops: CDR1 MNHEY, CDR2 SVGAGI. CDR3 size: 16 residues. CDR3 DNA: TGTGCCAGCAGTTACTCCATAGTCCTGCAAAGGGAGACCCAGTACTTC. This translates into CASSYSIVLQRETQYF.

The rearrangement joins TRBV4-3 to TRBJ1-2; D is undetermined. V was clipped by 0 bases and J by 7 bases, with 12 bases between them. This CDR3 has 14 residues. Germline assignment: CDR1 LGHNA and CDR2 YSLEER. CDR3 sequence (DNA): TGCGCCAGCAGCCAAGATCGCCTCGGGCCTGGCTACACCTTC. Translating it yields CASSQDRLGPGYTF.

The table lists this clone with a few counts. The chain is built from TRBV10-3 and TRBJ1-6, with 7 bases that match TRBD1. The CDR3 runs to 14 residues. CDR1 is ENHRY and CDR2 is SYGVKD in the germline V gene. Unmatched junction bases numbered 5, after V lost 4 bases and J lost 8 bases. The CDR3 nucleotides read TGTGCCATCAGTGGCTGGGACAGCGATTCACCCCTCCACTTT. Protein: CAISGWDSDSPLHF.

This clone was counted a single time. Other DNA sequences in the sample encode the same CDR3. The V call is TRBV5-1, the J call TRBJ2-5, with D unresolved. This CDR3 is built from 12 residues. The germline V and J ends were trimmed by 4 bases and 0 bases, with 4 bases remaining between them. From germline, CDR1 is SGHRS and CDR2 YFSETQ. DNA of the CDR3: TGCGCCAGCAGCCTGAACCAAGAGACCCAGTACTTC. This encodes CASSLNQETQYF.

The chain employs TRBV4-3 and TRBJ2-5, with D possibly being TRBD2 (5 bases). The tail of the sequence fits TRBJ2-7 better, so the J call may be wrong. The CDR3 runs 13 residues. CDR1 and CDR2 (germline): LGHNA, YSLEER. CDR3 sequence: CASSQDRGYEQYF. For the CDR3, the DNA is TGCGCCAGCAGCCAAGATCGGGGCTACGAGCAGTACTTC.